Detailed here is one T cell receptor (beta chain). Antigen: not known. The source of the sample is a study of tumor and adjacent non-tumor tissue in lung cancer. About the research overall: On average, productive TCRbeta reads reached about 4.17 million per sample.

This sample's RNA came from whole unsorted tissue. TCRbeta libraries were built with three rounds of nested PCR, modified from ARM-PCR. MiXCR was run by TCRdb on the multiplex PCR reads, yielding one entry per CDR3 protein. The sample consists of roughly 70,000 distinct CDR3 sequences, more than 70% of them appearing once. Whole-study findings and limits: TCR diversity was significantly greater in tumor than normal lung tissue.

The specimen was lung tumor tissue. This clonotype was sampled from a man aged 55 to 70 with non-small cell lung cancer.

Written as DNA, the CDR3 is TGCAGTCTCTCCATACAGACAGGGAGTAACCACGAGCAGTACTTC. It translates to CSLSIQTGSNHEQYF. The chain combines TRBV20-1 with TRBJ2-7; the match to TRBD1 covers 7 bases. V was clipped by 8 bases and J by 5 bases; unmatched bases: 18. The CDR3 has 15 residues. Germline V lookup: CDR1 DFQATT, CDR2 SNEGSKA (reference sequence).